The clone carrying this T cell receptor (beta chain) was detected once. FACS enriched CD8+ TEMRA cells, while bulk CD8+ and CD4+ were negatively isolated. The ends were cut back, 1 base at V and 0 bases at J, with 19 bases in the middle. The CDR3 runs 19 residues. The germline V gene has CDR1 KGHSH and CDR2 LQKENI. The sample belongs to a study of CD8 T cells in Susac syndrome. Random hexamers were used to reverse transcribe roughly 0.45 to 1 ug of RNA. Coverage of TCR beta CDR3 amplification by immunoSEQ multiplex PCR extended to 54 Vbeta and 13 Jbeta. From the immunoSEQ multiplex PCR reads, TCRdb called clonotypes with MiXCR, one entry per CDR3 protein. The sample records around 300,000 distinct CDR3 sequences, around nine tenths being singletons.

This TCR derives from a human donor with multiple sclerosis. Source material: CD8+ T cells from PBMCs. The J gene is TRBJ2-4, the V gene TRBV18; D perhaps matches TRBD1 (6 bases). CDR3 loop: CASSPQAEWQGIAKNIQYF. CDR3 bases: TGTGCCAGCTCACCACAGGCGGAGTGGCAGGGGATAGCCAAAAACATTCAGTACTTC.